This TCR beta chain stems from a study of CD8+ T cells in alopecia areata. Turning to the study itself: Tofacitinib administration to treated patients was oral, at 5 to 10 mg twice daily.

RNA, once extracted, was reverse transcribed into cDNA for use as the sequencing template. Generated by immunoSEQ multiplex PCR, the TCRdb table keeps only in-frame clones and is missing some. This sample has about 120,000 clones; about half occur once, and the top ten carry 0.45% to 0.5%. The CDR3 length is 15 residues. Germline-derived CDR1 and CDR2 are GTSNPN and SVGIG (reference sequence). V lost 3 bases and J 6 bases, leaving 18 bases between the germline ends. This clone turned up a few times. Its antigen is still unknown. Points from the study as a whole: The study found TCR sharing across patients less clear than in mice, possibly for HLA reasons. Sequencing of scalp tissue also captures the resident alphabeta T cells of normal skin.

Treatment indicated: oral pan-JAK inhibitor, 5-10 mg twice daily. The V and J genes are TRBV30 and TRBJ1-5; D is unresolved. Sample: CD4+ T cells sorted from blood, taken at week 4, from a patient treated with tofacitinib. The receptor comes from a human donor with alopecia areata. The DNA for the CDR3 is TGTGCCTGGAGGACCCCCGGTATTGATAGTCAGCCCCAGCATTTT. Its translation: CAWRTPGIDSQPQHF.